This T cell receptor (beta chain) was captured in a study of shared clonotypes between healthy human individuals (dated by TCRdb to 2018 to 2020). General notes on the study: The cohort comprised two women and a few men aged 18 to 49 years. Per donor, leukapheresis produced somewhere between about 0.94 and 9.5 billion PBMCs. To increase sequencing depth and limit assay-specific biases, different laboratories used diverse techniques to prepare libraries and sequence TCR repertoires. For each donor, CD4 naive and CD4 memory were each run on three plates, CD8 naive on two plates, and CD8 memory on one plate. Blood TCR repertoires of five healthy adults were deeply sequenced to estimate repertoire size and the extent of clonotype sharing between individuals.

Using the deep immunoSEQ assay, TCR CDR3 regions were amplified from genomic DNA by multiplex PCR. Genomic DNA extracted from each cell subset was distributed evenly over all wells of several immunoSEQ 96-well plates, and each plate served as one replicate. For sorted subsets, around 0.2 ug genomic DNA, equal to 30,000 to 35,000 T cell genomes, was loaded into each replicate PCR. The purified libraries were quantified using a Qubit 3.0 fluorometer, sized with a Bioanalyzer 2100, and then quantified again using the KAPA Library Quantification kit. Each immunoSEQ 96-well plate was sequenced on its own single-read 150-cycle Illumina NextSeq 550 flow cell. The authors processed their data as follows. Because the immunoSEQ output included only junctional sequences and no quality scores, the filtering could not be the same as the filtering used for full-length reads. To assign V/J genes and CDR3, sequences were annotated using PyIR, a Python wrapper for IgBLAST v1.9, with IMGT germline references. Any read was removed if the V/J assignment was weak (E-value above 1e-6), the CDR3 was missing, or the read contained stop codons, out-of-frame junctions, or ambiguous translated residues. V3J clonotypes were defined as sequences sharing an identical inferred V gene, J gene, and CDR3 amino acid sequence. The percentage overlap between two repertoires was calculated by dividing the number of shared unique clonotypes by the size of the smaller repertoire. Three approaches were used to assess repertoire richness: RTK rarefaction, the Chao1 estimator, and Recon v2.1 estimates of unobserved clonotypes. For all TCRbeta clonotypes obtained by the gDNA method from four donors, generation probabilities were computed with OLGA. TCRdb obtained this table from immuneACCESS and retained in-frame rearrangements with V and J assigned. These tables miss some clones; where compared with another copy, unresolved V genes account for less than half of the shortfall, and the remainder is unexplained. Clonal size and the V and J genes are those of that table, whereas D and trimming came from the DNA. Counted in this sample were roughly 2.4 million clones; more than 90% of them appeared once. Together, the top ten hold approximately 0.13% of the sample.

The germline ends are 13 bases apart after V is trimmed by 5 bases and J by 5 bases. Including cysteine and phenylalanine, the CDR3 has 13 amino acids. Just the 39-base CDR3 DNA is kept, in frame starting at base 1. In the germline V gene, CDR1 corresponds to SGHTA and CDR2 to FQGNSA. Donors were healthy HIV-negative adults with no recently reported acute infections or vaccinations. Only Caucasian adults living in Nashville, Tennessee, USA were represented among the donors. CD4+ T cells were enriched by magnetic negative selection; naive cells were then positively selected on CD45RA, and the negative fraction formed the memory subset. After blood collection by leukapheresis, PBMCs were isolated using Ficoll-Histopaque density gradient centrifugation and then cryopreserved in the vapor phase of liquid nitrogen. Analytical flow cytometry was used to check the purity and quantity of each magnetically sorted T cell population. Each sorted fraction had its genomic DNA isolated and then quantified by UV absorbance on a Nanodrop 2000c.

Study-wide findings and limitations: Because the study included a small number of donors, the genetic and exposure-history diversity represented was limited. About 4.5% of naive CD4, more than 3% of naive CD8, about 2.5% of memory CD4, and roughly 0.4% of memory CD8 clonotypes were shared across a few donors. Compared with non-shared clonotypes, the clonotypes found in all four sorted-subset donors had higher generation probabilities. Based on pairwise subsampling, the degree of clonotype sharing among donors was expected to be affected by sequencing depth. Incomplete sequencing was indicated by rarefaction of sorted-subset datasets, despite the large sequencing depth. Sampling was limited to blood, and TCR repertoires in tissue likely differ from TCR repertoires in blood. Larger estimated clonotype richness was generally found for naive subsets than for memory subsets.

As for this clone: This clone's antigen is unknown. Per-base qualities were not stored, and no clone one base away is much larger.

The sequence links TRBV7-2 to TRBJ2-7; the D gene is tentatively TRBD1 or TRBD2, each matching 5 bases. Sequenced: naive CD4+ T cells sorted from blood. The cell subset or site label for this specimen denotes: CD45RA+ positively selected. The TCR was taken from a man younger than 30 in good health. The CDR3 protein sequence reads: CASSLRDPNEQYF. The nucleotide sequence is TGTGCCAGCAGCCTGAGGGACCCCAACGAGCAGTACTTC.